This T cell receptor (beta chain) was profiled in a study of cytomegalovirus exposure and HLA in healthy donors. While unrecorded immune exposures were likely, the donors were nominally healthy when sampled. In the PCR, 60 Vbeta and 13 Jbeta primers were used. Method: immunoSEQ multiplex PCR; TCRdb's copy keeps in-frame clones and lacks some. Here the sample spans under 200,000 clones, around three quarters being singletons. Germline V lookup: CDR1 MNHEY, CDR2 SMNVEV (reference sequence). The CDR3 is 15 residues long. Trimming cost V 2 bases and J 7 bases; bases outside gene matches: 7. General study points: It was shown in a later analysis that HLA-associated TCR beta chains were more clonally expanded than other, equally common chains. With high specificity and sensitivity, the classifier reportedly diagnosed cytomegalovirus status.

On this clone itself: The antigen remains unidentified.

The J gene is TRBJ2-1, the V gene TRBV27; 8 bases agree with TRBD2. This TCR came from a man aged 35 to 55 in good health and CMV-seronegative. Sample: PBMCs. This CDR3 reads CASSLTAGGRNEQFF. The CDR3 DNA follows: TGTGCCAGCAGTTTAACCGCGGGAGGCAGGAATGAGCAGTTCTTC.